A single sample is the source of the 12 T cell receptor beta chains below, sequenced in a study of Graves' ophthalmopathy and Graves' hyperthyroidism. Amplification of TCR beta CDR3 regions used RNA transcripts. Investigators did first-round RT-PCR with HTBI primers, then second-round multiplex PCR. TCRdb re-analysed the multiplex PCR reads in MiXCR, keeping a single row per CDR3 protein. The sample yields 300,000 to 500,000 distinct CDR3 sequences, 15% seen once. The specimen was peripheral blood. The receptors originated from a woman younger than 35 with stable Graves' hyperthyroidism.

The table lists this clonotype with many counts. V usage is TRBV20-1 and J usage is TRBJ2-7; D gene uncertain. The CDR3 is made up of 13 amino acids. CDR1 and CDR2 (germline): DFQATT, SNEGSKA (reference sequence). V was cut by 7 bases and J by 0 bases, with 13 bases left in between. This chain's CDR3 is CSVVGPSSYEQYF. CDR3 DNA sequence: TGCAGTGTCGTCGGCCCTAGCTCCTACGAGCAGTACTTC.

This clonotype occurred many times. The chain has TRBV7-3 and TRBJ2-5; the D is unclear. Germline CDR1 reads SGHTA; CDR2 reads FQGTGA. CDR3 length: 13 residues. Trimming removed 5 bases from V and 5 bases from J, with 12 bases in between. CDR3 sequence reads: CASSETPWETQYF. Written as DNA, the CDR3 is TGTGCCAGCAGCGAGACACCGTGGGAGACCCAGTACTTC.

In this sample, this clonotype turned up many times. The chain links TRBV20-1 to TRBJ1-6, with a weak D call TRBD1 (5 bases). Germline V lookup: CDR1 DFQATT, CDR2 SNEGSKA (reference sequence). V lost 1 base to trimming and J lost 4 bases, with 8 bases between them. The CDR3 loop spans 14 amino acids. CDR3 residues: CSARGGGYNSPLHF. The CDR3 region has the DNA TGCAGTGCTAGAGGGGGCGGGTATAATTCACCCCTCCACTTT.

The sample holds many counts of this clonotype. The rearrangement uses TRBV6-2 or TRBV6-3 and TRBJ2-5; D may be TRBD2 (6 bases). V was trimmed by 9 bases and J by 3 bases, leaving 17 bases between them. CDR3 size: 14 residues. Looked up from germline, CDR1 is MNHEY and CDR2 is SVGEGT. CDR3 nucleotides: TGTGCCAGTACCCTCTTTAGCGGTGAAGAGACCCAGTACTTC. Protein: CASTLFSGEETQYF.

This clonotype was observed many times. The chain is built from TRBV6-5 and TRBJ2-7; possibly TRBD1 or TRBD2 for D (5 bases each). The CDR3 loop spans 14 amino acids. Germline V gene data show CDR1 as MNHEY and CDR2 as SVGAGI. Trimming shortened V by 2 bases and J by 4 bases, and 12 bases separated the two germline ends. This chain's CDR3 is CASSYVQGVYEQYF. Here the CDR3 DNA reads TGTGCCAGCAGTTACGTCCAGGGAGTGTACGAGCAGTACTTC.

Ten or more counts support this clonotype. The chain is built from TRBV6-1 and TRBJ2-4; possibly TRBD1 or TRBD2 for D (5 bases each). The V end was cut by 4 bases, the J end by 0 bases, with 10 bases between. Germline V CDR1 and CDR2: MNHNS, SASEGT. CDR3 length: 15 residues. This CDR3 is CASSGGYGAKNIQYF. CDR3 nucleotide sequence: TGTGCCAGCAGTGGGGGGTACGGAGCCAAAAACATTCAGTACTTC.

The chain is built from TRBV14 and TRBJ1-1, with D maybe TRBD1 (6 bases). Trimming pared 5 bases from V and 8 bases from J, leaving 15 bases between. Germline CDR1 and CDR2: SGHDN and FVKESK. CDR3 length: 13 residues. The CDR3 spells CASSGGLTGEAFF. DNA for the CDR3: TGTGCCAGCAGCGGGGGGCTTACGGGAGAAGCTTTCTTT.

This clonotype was seen many times. The DNA for the CDR3 is TGTGCCACCAGTTCTGTGAACACCGGGGAGCTGTTTTTT. The encoded protein is CATSSVNTGELFF. The chain employs TRBV24-1 and TRBJ2-2; no firm D call. The CDR3 is 13 residues long. Germline-derived CDR1 and CDR2 are KGHDR and SFDVKD. V was trimmed by 6 bases and J by 1 base, leaving 5 bases between them.

The sample holds many counts of this clonotype. The chain uses TRBV7-8 and TRBJ2-5; 7 bases line up with TRBD2. The CDR3 length is 15 residues. Unmatched junction bases numbered 4, after V lost 3 bases and J lost 0 bases. Germline assignment: CDR1 SGHVS and CDR2 FQNEAQ. This CDR3 reads CASSLRGLYQETQYF. As DNA, the CDR3 is TGTGCCAGCAGCTTGCGGGGGTTGTACCAAGAGACCCAGTACTTC.

This sequence joins TRBV6-2 or TRBV6-3 and TRBJ2-7; D is possibly TRBD2 (6 bases). CDR3 length equals 17 residues. Germline CDR1 reads MNHEY; CDR2 reads SVGEGT. The germline V and J ends were trimmed by 2 bases and 0 bases, with 17 bases remaining between them. The CDR3 reads CASSYGPSGLSSYEQYF. The CDR3 nucleotides are TGTGCCAGCAGTTACGGTCCAAGCGGGTTAAGCTCCTACGAGCAGTACTTC.

This clonotype has ten or more counts. A much larger clone is a single base away; this may be a read error. V usage is TRBV6-4 and J usage is TRBJ1-1; D is unresolved. CDR3 length: 16 residues. V dropped 0 bases and J dropped 10 bases, with 21 bases sitting between them. From germline, CDR1 is MRHNA and CDR2 SNTAGT. The CDR3 DNA reads as TGTGCCAGCAGTGACTCATGTAAGAGGTTAAAAAGATCAGCTTTCTTT. The encoded protein is CASSDSCKRLKRSAFF.

Ten or more counts support this clonotype. The chain has TRBV5-1 and TRBJ2-7; no firm D call. The germline V and J ends were trimmed by 0 bases and 5 bases, with 12 bases remaining between them. Germline loops: CDR1 SGHRS, CDR2 YFSETQ. This CDR3 is built from 14 residues. For the CDR3, the DNA is TGCGCCAGCAGCTTGGACAGACCCAACGACGAGCAGTACTTC. This codes for CASSLDRPNDEQYF.